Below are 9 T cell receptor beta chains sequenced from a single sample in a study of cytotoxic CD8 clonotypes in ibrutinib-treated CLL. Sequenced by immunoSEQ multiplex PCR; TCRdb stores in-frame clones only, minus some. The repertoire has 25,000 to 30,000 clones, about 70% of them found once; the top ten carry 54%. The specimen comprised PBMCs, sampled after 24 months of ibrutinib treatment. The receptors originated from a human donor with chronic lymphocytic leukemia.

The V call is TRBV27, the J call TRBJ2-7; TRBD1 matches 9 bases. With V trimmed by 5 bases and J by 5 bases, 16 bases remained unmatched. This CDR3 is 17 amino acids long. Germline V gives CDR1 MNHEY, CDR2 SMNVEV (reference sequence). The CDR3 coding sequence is TGTGCCAGCAGTCTAACGGTCCGGACAGGGGCCTTCCACGAGCAGTACTTC. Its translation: CASSLTVRTGAFHEQYF.

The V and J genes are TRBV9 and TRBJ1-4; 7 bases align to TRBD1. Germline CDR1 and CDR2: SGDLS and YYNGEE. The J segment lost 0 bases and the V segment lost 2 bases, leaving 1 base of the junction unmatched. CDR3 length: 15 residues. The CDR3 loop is CASSVQGATNEKLFF. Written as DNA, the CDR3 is TGTGCCAGCAGCGTCCAGGGGGCAACTAATGAAAAACTGTTTTTT.

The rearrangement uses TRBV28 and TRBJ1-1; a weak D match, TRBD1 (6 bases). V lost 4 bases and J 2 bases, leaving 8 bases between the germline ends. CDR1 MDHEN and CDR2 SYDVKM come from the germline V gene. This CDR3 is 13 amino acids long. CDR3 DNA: TGTGCCAGCAGTTGGACAGCAAACACTGAAGCTTTCTTT. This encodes CASSWTANTEAFF.

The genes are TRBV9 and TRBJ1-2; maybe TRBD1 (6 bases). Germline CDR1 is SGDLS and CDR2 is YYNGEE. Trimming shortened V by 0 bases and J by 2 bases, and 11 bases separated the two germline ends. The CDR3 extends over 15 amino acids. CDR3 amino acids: CASSVAGDRNYGYTF. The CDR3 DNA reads TGTGCCAGCAGCGTAGCAGGTGACAGGAACTATGGCTACACCTTC.

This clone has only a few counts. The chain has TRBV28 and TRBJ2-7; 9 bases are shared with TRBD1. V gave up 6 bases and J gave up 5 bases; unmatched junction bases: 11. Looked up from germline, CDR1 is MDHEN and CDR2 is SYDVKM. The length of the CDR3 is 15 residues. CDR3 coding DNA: TGTGCCAGCAGCCCAGGGACAGGGCGGCACGACGAGCAGTACTTC. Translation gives CASSPGTGRHDEQYF.

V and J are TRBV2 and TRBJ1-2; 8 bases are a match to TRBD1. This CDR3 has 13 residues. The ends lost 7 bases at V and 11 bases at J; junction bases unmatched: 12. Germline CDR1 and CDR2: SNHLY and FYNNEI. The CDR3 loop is CASTPDRASHYTF. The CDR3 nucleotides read TGTGCCAGCACTCCGGACAGGGCCTCACATTACACCTTC. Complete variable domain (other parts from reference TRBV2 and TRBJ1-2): EPEVTQTPSHQVTQMGQEVILRCVPISNHLYFYWYRQILGQKVEFLVSFYNNEISEKSEIFDDQFSVERPDGSNFTLKIRSTKLEDSAMYFCASTPDRASHYTFGSGTRLTVV.

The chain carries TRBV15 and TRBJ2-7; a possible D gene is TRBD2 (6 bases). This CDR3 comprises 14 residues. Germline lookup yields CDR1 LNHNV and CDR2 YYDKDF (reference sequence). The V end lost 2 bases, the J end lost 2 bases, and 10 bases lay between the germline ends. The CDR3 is CATSRRGEAYEQYF. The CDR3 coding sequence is TGTGCCACCAGCAGACGAGGGGAGGCCTACGAGCAGTACTTC.

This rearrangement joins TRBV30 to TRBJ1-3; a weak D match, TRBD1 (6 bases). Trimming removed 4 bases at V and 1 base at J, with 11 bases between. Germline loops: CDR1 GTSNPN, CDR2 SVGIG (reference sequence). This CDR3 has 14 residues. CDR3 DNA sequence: TGTGCCTGGAACCTGAGGGGGTCTGGAAACACCATATATTTT. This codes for CAWNLRGSGNTIYF.

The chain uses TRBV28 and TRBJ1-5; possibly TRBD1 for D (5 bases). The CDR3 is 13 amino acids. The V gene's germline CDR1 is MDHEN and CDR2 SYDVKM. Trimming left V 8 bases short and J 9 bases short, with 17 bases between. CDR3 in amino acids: CASALEWGRPQHF. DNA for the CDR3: TGTGCCAGCGCCCTAGAGTGGGGGAGGCCCCAGCATTTT.